Listed here are 7 T cell receptor beta chains from one sample, sequenced in a study of monozygotic twins with inflammatory bowel disease. For each CDR3 protein, TCRdb gives one entry from its re-call of the 5' RACE reads, without DNA. The sample includes 330,000 or so distinct CDR3 sequences. The specimen was blood. The receptors here all came from a human donor with ulcerative colitis or Crohn's disease, or a healthy co-twin of an affected twin (not recorded which).

The CDR3 reads CASSRDGLAADTQYF. V gene TRBV4-1 combines with J gene TRBJ2-3; no DNA is available, so the TRBD1 call from TCRdb remains unchecked. This CDR3 is built from 15 residues. Germline lookup yields CDR1 MGHRA and CDR2 YSYEKL.

The rearrangement joins TRBV7-6 to TRBJ2-3; TCRdb indicates TRBD2, and absent DNA this call remains unverified. This CDR3 region has 15 residues. Looked up from germline, CDR1 is SGHVS and CDR2 is FNYEAQ. The CDR3 protein is CASSDRLAGGDTQYF. The whole variable domain, filled in from reference TRBV7-6 and TRBJ2-3, reads GAGVSQSPRYKVTKRGQDVALRCDPISGHVSLYWYRQALGQGPEFLTYFNYEAQQDKSGLPNDRFSAERPEGSISTLTIQRTEQRDSAMYRCASSDRLAGGDTQYFGPGTRLTVL.

The chain's CDR3 is CSARDRGSYETQYF. This chain uses TRBV20-1 with TRBJ2-5; TCRdb calls TRBD2, which cannot be checked without DNA. Per germline, CDR1 DFQATT and CDR2 SNEGSKA (reference sequence). CDR3 size: 14 residues.

The rearrangement links TRBV5-6 to TRBJ2-1; TCRdb's assignment of TRBD2 cannot be checked, as there is no DNA. This CDR3 contains 13 residues. Germline V gives CDR1 SGHDT, CDR2 YYEEEE. Here the CDR3 reads CASSLALESGKFF.

V usage is TRBV20-1 and J usage is TRBJ2-3. The CDR3 runs 15 residues. CDR1 and CDR2 from the germline V gene are DFQATT and SNEGSKA (reference sequence). CDR3 loop: CSARDLGRSTDTQYF.

This chain connects TRBV5-5 to TRBJ1-2. There are 15 residues in the CDR3. Per the germline V gene, CDR1 is SGHKS and CDR2 is YYEKEE (reference sequence). The CDR3 region is CASSWAPGEGLGYTF.

The rearrangement joins TRBV19 to TRBJ2-1. CDR3 length: 11 residues. Germline CDR1 and CDR2: LNHDA and SQIVND (reference sequence). The CDR3 protein is CASSRGNEQFF.